Below, 32 T cell receptor beta chains from the same sample are listed, as sequenced in a study of blood T cell repertoires in COVID-19. Some clones are missing from TCRdb's copy, which holds only in-frame ones; the method was immunoSEQ multiplex PCR. Here the sample spans tens of thousands of clones, about four fifths being singletons. The sequencing sample was made of peripheral blood. All receptors come from a man in his forties with acute or convalescent COVID-19.

The chain joins TRBV2 to TRBJ2-7; 11 nucleotides agree with TRBD1. The CDR3 consists of 15 residues. The germline gives CDR1 SNHLY, CDR2 FYNNEI. With V trimmed by 7 bases and J by 4 bases, 9 bases remained unmatched. CDR3 region: CASTEDRGLWYEQYF. DNA for the CDR3: TGTGCCAGCACCGAGGACAGGGGGCTGTGGTACGAGCAGTACTTC. The variable domain in full, completed from reference TRBV2 and TRBJ2-7, reads EPEVTQTPSHQVTQMGQEVILRCVPISNHLYFYWYRQILGQKVEFLVSFYNNEISEKSEIFDDQFSVERPDGSNFTLKIRSTKLEDSAMYFCASTEDRGLWYEQYFGPGTRLTVT.

The genes are TRBV27 and TRBJ2-7; D call uncertain. V gave up 4 bases and J gave up 0 bases, with 10 bases separating them. CDR1 is MNHEY, CDR2 SMNVEV, per germline (reference sequence). The CDR3 is 14 residues long. The CDR3 region is CASSYSSSSYEQYF. CDR3 nucleotide sequence: TGTGCCAGCAGTTACAGCAGTTCCTCCTACGAGCAGTACTTC.

The V call is TRBV5-1, the J call TRBJ1-1; 7 bases line up with TRBD1. Trimming at V came to 0 bases and at J to 1 base, leaving 6 bases not matched to a gene. CDR1 is SGHRS, CDR2 YFSETQ, per germline. CDR3 length: 16 residues. CDR3: CASSLATGTENTEAFF. The CDR3 DNA is TGCGCCAGCAGCTTGGCGACCGGGACAGAGAACACTGAAGCTTTCTTT.

This clone was found once. The V and J genes are TRBV4-1 and TRBJ2-3, with 9 nucleotides matching TRBD1. In germline, CDR1 is MGHRA, CDR2 YSYEKL. V was pared by 4 bases and J by 6 bases, with 14 bases of the junction left unmatched. The CDR3 runs 17 residues. The DNA for the CDR3 is TGCGCCAGCAGCCGATCCGGGACAGGGACGACTCACGATACGCAGTATTTT. Translation gives CASSRSGTGTTHDTQYF.

This chain uses TRBV5-1 with TRBJ1-4; possible D gene TRBD1, 6 bases. Trimming took 5 bases from V and 4 from J, leaving 15 bases between them. CDR3 length equals 15 residues. CDR1 and CDR2 (germline): SGHRS, YFSETQ. CDR3 protein: CASSRTGRNNEKLFF. DNA for the CDR3: TGCGCCAGCAGTCGTACAGGGCGTAATAATGAAAAACTGTTTTTT.

This clone was recorded once. V usage is TRBV19 and J usage is TRBJ2-7; 8 nucleotides align to TRBD1. With V trimmed by 1 base and J by 3 bases, 2 bases remained unmatched. The germline V gene has CDR1 LNHDA and CDR2 SQIVND (reference sequence). The CDR3 has 14 residues. The CDR3 spells CASSIVQGGYEQYF. CDR3 coding DNA: TGTGCCAGTAGTATAGTACAGGGGGGCTACGAGCAGTACTTC. Full variable domain (remainder filled in from reference TRBV19 and TRBJ2-7): DGGITQSPKYLFRKEGQNVTLSCEQNLNHDAMYWYRQDPGQGLRLIYYSQIVNDFQKGDIAEGYSVSREKKESFPLTVTSAQKNPTAFYLCASSIVQGGYEQYFGPGTRLTVT.

The chain employs TRBV5-1 and TRBJ2-1; the D is unclear. With 0 bases removed from V and 7 bases from J, the gap between germline ends came to 5 bases. Germline V lookup: CDR1 SGHRS, CDR2 YFSETQ. There are 12 residues in the CDR3. CDR3 residues: CASSLAQNEQFF. Here the CDR3 DNA reads TGCGCCAGCAGCTTGGCTCAGAATGAGCAGTTCTTC.

This clone showed up just once. The rearrangement links TRBV7-8 to TRBJ1-6, with a tentative D call TRBD1 (6 bases). From germline, CDR1 is SGHVS and CDR2 FQNEAQ. CDR3 length: 15 amino acids. The CDR3 reads CAIALGRGRASPLHF. CDR3 nucleotides: TGTGCTATCGCCCTCGGCAGGGGACGGGCTTCACCCCTCCACTTT.

This clone has just one count. The J gene is TRBJ1-1, the V gene TRBV5-1; 7 bases align to TRBD1. Germline V gives CDR1 SGHRS, CDR2 YFSETQ. This CDR3 has 12 amino acids. J lost 7 bases, V lost 3 bases, and 3 bases had no gene match. The CDR3 protein is CASSSTGSEAFF. Written as DNA, the CDR3 is TGCGCCAGCAGCTCGACAGGGAGTGAAGCTTTCTTT.

This clone was counted between two and nine times. J is TRBJ1-1 and V is TRBV5-6; 8 positions match TRBD1. Unmatched junction bases numbered 12, after V lost 4 bases and J lost 4 bases. Per germline, CDR1 SGHDT and CDR2 YYEEEE. The CDR3 sequence is 16 residues long. For the CDR3, the DNA is TGTGCCAGCAGCCTAGTTACAGGGGGATCTAGCACTGAAGCTTTCTTT. It is translated as CASSLVTGGSSTEAFF.

The chain is built from TRBV5-4 and TRBJ2-1; 12 bases are a match to TRBD2. Trimming at V came to 5 bases and at J to 6 bases, leaving 6 bases not matched to a gene. The CDR3 length is 15 residues. CDR1 is SGHNT and CDR2 is YYREEE in the germline V gene (reference sequence). The chain's CDR3 is CASRITSGGINEQFF. The CDR3 DNA reads as TGTGCCAGCAGAATAACTAGCGGGGGGATCAATGAGCAGTTCTTC.

The chain joins TRBV5-5 to TRBJ1-5; D is possibly TRBD1 (6 bases). CDR1 and CDR2 (germline): SGHKS, YYEKEE (reference sequence). Trimming stripped 2 bases from V and 6 bases from J, with 15 bases between. The CDR3 totals 15 residues. The CDR3 region is CASSLDGGAGQPQHF. The CDR3 region has the DNA TGTGCCAGCAGCTTAGACGGGGGGGCGGGTCAGCCCCAGCATTTT.

This clone has only a few counts. The chain joins TRBV4-3 to TRBJ1-2; tentative D call: TRBD1 (6 bases). The V gene's germline CDR1 is LGHNA and CDR2 YSLEER. V was pared by 1 base and J by 4 bases, with 16 bases between. The CDR3 is 16 amino acids. CDR3 region: CASSQVLGALGYGYTF. The CDR3 DNA sequence: TGCGCCAGCAGCCAAGTCTTGGGGGCGCTGGGCTATGGCTACACCTTC.

The chain recombines TRBV6-5 with TRBJ2-1, with 7 bases lining up with TRBD2. V lost 7 bases to trimming and J lost 8 bases; unmatched junction nucleotides: 11. The CDR3 sequence is 14 residues long. CDR1 is MNHEY and CDR2 is SVGAGI in the germline V gene. In DNA form, the CDR3 reads TGTGCCAGCAACCGACTAGCACCGGGCTATGAGCAGTTCTTC. Translating gives CASNRLAPGYEQFF.

This clone was counted only a few times. This chain joins TRBV6-5 and TRBJ2-2, with 8 bases fitting TRBD2. V was pared by 5 bases and J by 1 base, with 3 bases of the junction left unmatched. Germline V gene lookup returns CDR1 MNHEY and CDR2 SVGAGI. This CDR3 has 15 amino acids. The CDR3 spells CASSTTSVNTGELFF. The CDR3 DNA reads as TGTGCCAGCAGTACGACTAGCGTGAACACCGGGGAGCTGTTTTTT.

The rearrangement links TRBV4-1 to TRBJ2-7; 9 bases are shared with TRBD1. The CDR3 extends over 15 amino acids. The ends lost 1 base at V and 0 bases at J; junction bases unmatched: 1. CDR1 and CDR2 (germline): MGHRA, YSYEKL. In DNA, the CDR3 is TGCGCCAGCAGCCAAGGGGACAGGGACTCCTACGAGCAGTACTTC. Protein: CASSQGDRDSYEQYF.

The rearrangement links TRBV11-2 to TRBJ2-7, with D possibly TRBD1 on 6 matching bases. CDR1 and CDR2 (germline): SGHAT, FQNNGV. Trimming shortened V by 5 bases and J by 0 bases, and 20 bases separated the two germline ends. The CDR3 length is 17 residues. The CDR3 nucleotides are TGTGCCAGCAGCCCCCCCACCGGGACACTGAGCTCCTACGAGCAGTACTTC. The encoded protein is CASSPPTGTLSSYEQYF.

The genes are TRBV19 and TRBJ1-6, with TRBD1 identical over 9 bases. Germline lookup yields CDR1 LNHDA and CDR2 SQIVND (reference sequence). V lost 9 bases to trimming and J lost 10 bases; unmatched junction nucleotides: 7. CDR3 size: 13 residues. CDR3 nucleotide sequence: TGTGCCAGCGGGGACAGGGACGAGTCACCCCTCCACTTT. Translation: CASGDRDESPLHF.

The chain carries TRBV19 and TRBJ1-1, with 8 nucleotides matching TRBD1. Looked up from germline, CDR1 is LNHDA and CDR2 is SQIVND (reference sequence). After removal of 5 bases from V and 3 bases from J, the junction contained 2 bases not matched to a gene. The CDR3 has 13 amino acids. The CDR3 loop reads CASSQQGDTEAFF. The CDR3 nucleotides are TGTGCCAGTAGTCAACAGGGGGACACTGAAGCTTTCTTT.

The V call is TRBV5-4, the J call TRBJ2-2; tentatively, D is TRBD1 (5 bases). Looked up from germline, CDR1 is SGHNT and CDR2 is YYREEE (reference sequence). V gave up 0 bases and J gave up 0 bases, with 9 bases separating them. The CDR3 consists of 16 residues. The CDR3 loop is CASSLGQLANTGELFF. CDR3 bases: TGTGCCAGCAGCTTGGGACAGCTGGCGAACACCGGGGAGCTGTTTTTT. Drawing the rest from reference TRBV5-4 and TRBJ2-2, the complete variable domain is ETGVTQSPTHLIKTRGQQVTLRCSSQSGHNTVSWYQQALGQGPQFIFQYYREEENGRGNFPPRFSGLQFPNYSSELNVNALELDDSALYLCASSLGQLANTGELFFGEGSRLTVL.

The chain joins TRBV4-3 to TRBJ2-3, with D possibly TRBD2 on 6 matching bases. Trimming removed 0 bases at V and 3 bases at J, with 7 bases between. Germline V gene lookup returns CDR1 LGHNA and CDR2 YSLEER. The CDR3 extends over 14 amino acids. In DNA form, the CDR3 reads TGCGCCAGCAGCCAAGATCGGGGGACAGATACGCAGTATTTT. Amino acids: CASSQDRGTDTQYF.

This clone was seen only a few times. V and J are TRBV6-5 and TRBJ2-2; a weak D match, TRBD1 (6 bases). The CDR3 runs 14 residues. Germline V gene data show CDR1 as MNHEY and CDR2 as SVGAGI. Trimming stripped 9 bases from V and 0 bases from J, with 11 bases between. Here the CDR3 DNA reads TGTGCCAGTAGGACAGCCACGAACACCGGGGAGCTGTTTTTT. Translation: CASRTATNTGELFF.

The chain links TRBV20-1 to TRBJ1-2; tentative D call: TRBD1 (6 bases). There are 11 residues in the CDR3. CDR1 is DFQATT and CDR2 is SNEGSKA in the germline V gene (reference sequence). V was trimmed by 3 bases and J by 8 bases, leaving 10 bases between them. This CDR3 reads CSASQGRGYTF. The CDR3 region has the DNA TGCAGTGCTAGCCAGGGGCGAGGCTACACCTTC.

This chain joins TRBV19 and TRBJ1-5; possible D gene TRBD1, 5 bases. Germline CDR1 and CDR2: LNHDA and SQIVND (reference sequence). The ends were cut back, 4 bases at V and 0 bases at J, with 7 bases in the middle. The CDR3 is made up of 14 amino acids. CDR3 in amino acids: CASSRQGSNQPQHF. CDR3 coding DNA: TGTGCCAGTAGTAGGCAGGGTAGCAATCAGCCCCAGCATTTT. Together with reference TRBV19 and TRBJ1-5, the CDR3 gives the full variable domain: DGGITQSPKYLFRKEGQNVTLSCEQNLNHDAMYWYRQDPGQGLRLIYYSQIVNDFQKGDIAEGYSVSREKKESFPLTVTSAQKNPTAFYLCASSRQGSNQPQHFGDGTRLSIL.

The chain couples TRBV2 to TRBJ1-5; possible D gene TRBD1, 6 bases. Germline-derived CDR1 and CDR2 are SNHLY and FYNNEI. Trimming cost V 3 bases and J 1 base, with 19 bases left between them. This CDR3 spans 18 amino acids. CDR3 DNA sequence: TGTGCCAGCAGTGACGGGGGGCAAGTTTTTTCGAGCAATCAGCCCCAGCATTTT. Residues: CASSDGGQVFSSNQPQHF.

The gene calls are TRBV3-1 (or the pseudogene TRBV3-2) and TRBJ2-1, with TRBD2 matching over 7 bases. V shed 2 bases and J 2 bases; nucleotides not matched to a gene: 6. The germline V gene has CDR1 LGHDT and CDR2 YNNKEL (reference sequence). The CDR3 has 16 amino acids. The CDR3 protein is CASSQSGTTPYNEQFF. CDR3 sequence (DNA): TGTGCCAGCAGCCAATCCGGGACTACACCCTACAATGAGCAGTTCTTC.

This chain uses TRBV14 with TRBJ2-1, with TRBD2 identical over 11 bases. This CDR3 has 19 residues. Germline lookup yields CDR1 SGHDN and CDR2 FVKESK. After removal of 3 bases from V and 3 bases from J, the junction contained 13 bases not matched to a gene. CDR3 coding DNA: TGTGCCAGCAGCCAGGAATCCGGGACTAGCGGAAGATTCTACAATGAGCAGTTCTTC. It yields the protein CASSQESGTSGRFYNEQFF.

The J gene is TRBJ2-1, the V gene TRBV27, with TRBD2 identical over 10 bases. Germline values: CDR1 MNHEY, CDR2 SMNVEV (reference sequence). The CDR3 has 15 amino acids. The V gene end was trimmed by 3 bases and the J gene end by 8 bases; junction bases not matched to a gene: 7. CDR3 loop: CASSFWVAGGHEQFF. Written as DNA, the CDR3 is TGTGCCAGCAGTTTTTGGGTAGCGGGAGGTCATGAGCAGTTCTTC.

The chain carries TRBV5-1 and TRBJ2-7, with D perhaps matching TRBD2 (6 bases). The CDR3 spans 16 residues. V lost 0 bases and J lost 0, with 13 bases in between. The germline gives CDR1 SGHRS, CDR2 YFSETQ. The CDR3 DNA is TGCGCCAGCAGCTTGGTATTTGGGGGGAACTCCTACGAGCAGTACTTC. It translates to CASSLVFGGNSYEQYF.

This clone was observed a single time. This chain connects TRBV6-5 to TRBJ1-2, with TRBD1 identical over 9 bases. Germline values: CDR1 MNHEY, CDR2 SVGAGI. The trim removed 1 base at V and 8 bases at J, leaving 5 bases unmatched. CDR3 length: 14 amino acids. CDR3 nucleotide sequence: TGTGCCAGCAGTTACTTTACCGGGACAGGGGGCTACACCTTC. Protein product: CASSYFTGTGGYTF.

The V gene is TRBV18, the J gene TRBJ2-2; D might be TRBD2 (6 bases). V was trimmed by 8 bases and J by 3 bases, leaving 13 bases between them. This CDR3 contains 14 residues. Germline CDR1 KGHSH, CDR2 LQKENI. CDR3 sequence: CASGGQGDTGELFF. CDR3 in DNA: TGTGCCAGCGGAGGGCAGGGAGACACCGGGGAGCTGTTTTTT.

V and J are TRBV9 and TRBJ1-2, with D maybe TRBD1 (6 bases). Germline values: CDR1 SGDLS, CDR2 YYNGEE. Trimming took off 0 bases at V and 7 bases at J, with 10 bases between the two ends. The CDR3 extends over 13 amino acids. The CDR3 loop reads CASSVDRVAGYTF. DNA for the CDR3: TGTGCCAGCAGCGTAGACAGGGTCGCTGGCTACACCTTC.